Sequencing of this T cell receptor (beta chain) was carried out in a study of CD8 T cells in ankylosing spondylitis. This clonotype occurred many times. With molecular barcodes, quantitative 5'-RACE was used to make the TCR beta libraries. One entry per CDR3 protein, called by TCRdb with MiXCR from the 5' RACE reads. The repertoire holds about 140,000 distinct CDR3 sequences, with roughly 6.6% as singletons. The CDR3 covers 17 residues. Germline V CDR1 and CDR2: MDHEN, SYDVKM. V lost 3 bases and J 2 bases, leaving 18 bases between the germline ends. Material for sequencing was blood, either unsorted or a sorted T cell fraction (not recorded which). V gene TRBV28 combines with J gene TRBJ2-3; TRBD2 might be the D (6 bases). The TCR originated in a female donor with ankylosing spondylitis or in good health (not recorded which). For the CDR3, the DNA is TGTGCCAGCAGTTTGTGGGGACTCGACGACTCCACAGATACGCAGTATTTT. Its protein product is CASSLWGLDDSTDTQYF.